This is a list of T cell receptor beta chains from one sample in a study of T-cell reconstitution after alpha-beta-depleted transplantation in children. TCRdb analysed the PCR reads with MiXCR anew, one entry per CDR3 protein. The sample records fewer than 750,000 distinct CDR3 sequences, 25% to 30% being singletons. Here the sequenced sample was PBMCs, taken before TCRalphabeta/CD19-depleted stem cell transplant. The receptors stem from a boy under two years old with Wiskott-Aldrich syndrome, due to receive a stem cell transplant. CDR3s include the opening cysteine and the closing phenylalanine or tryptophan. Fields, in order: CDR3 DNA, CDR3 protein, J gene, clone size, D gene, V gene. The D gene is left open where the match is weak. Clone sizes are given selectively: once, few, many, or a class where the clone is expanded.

DNA: TGTGCCAGCAGCCCCCGGGACAGGGCCCCAGATACGCAGTATTTT
CDR3: CASSPRDRAPDTQYF
J: TRBJ2-3
size: few
D: TRBD1
V: TRBV7-9

DNA: TGTGCCACCAGTGATTACACCGGGACAGGGAATTACAATGAGCAGTTCTTC
CDR3: CATSDYTGTGNYNEQFF
J: TRBJ2-1
size: .
D: TRBD1
V: TRBV24-1

DNA: TGTGCCAGCAGCTTAGACGGGCGAAGGAGATACCAAGAGACCCAGTACTTC
CDR3: CASSLDGRRRYQETQYF
J: TRBJ2-5
size: .
D: .
V: TRBV11-2

DNA: TGTGCCAGCAGCCAGCGGGGCCAGCACAATCAGCCCCAGCATTTT
CDR3: CASSQRGQHNQPQHF
J: TRBJ1-5
size: few
D: .
V: TRBV3-1

DNA: TGTGCCAGCAGCCGACAGGGCAGGGGAGAGACTCAGTACTTC
CDR3: CASSRQGRGETQYF
J: TRBJ2-5
size: few
D: TRBD1
V: TRBV6-1

DNA: TGTGCCAGCAGCTCCCGGACAGGGAAGCGTCTCCTCAACGAGCAGTACTTC
CDR3: CASSSRTGKRLLNEQYF
J: TRBJ2-7
size: .
D: TRBD1
V: TRBV27

DNA: TGTGCCAGCAACCCCGGCGGGAACACTGAAGCTTTCTTT
CDR3: CASNPGGNTEAFF
J: TRBJ1-1
size: few
D: .
V: TRBV3-1

DNA: TGTGCCATCAGTGAGGCTAAGGGGGACCTCAATGAGCAGTTCTTC
CDR3: CAISEAKGDLNEQFF
J: TRBJ2-1
size: .
D: .
V: TRBV10-3

DNA: TGCAGTGCTAGAGCCAGGGTAACCTACGAGCAGTACTTC
CDR3: CSARARVTYEQYF
J: TRBJ2-7
size: .
D: .
V: TRBV20-1

DNA: TGCGCCAGCAGCTTGGTACTAGCGTCGAACACCGGGGAGCTGTTTTTT
CDR3: CASSLVLASNTGELFF
J: TRBJ2-2
size: few
D: TRBD2
V: TRBV5-1

DNA: TGTGCCAGCAGTTATGACCCCGCTGGGGCCAACGTCCTGACTTTC
CDR3: CASSYDPAGANVLTF
J: TRBJ2-6
size: few
D: .
V: TRBV6-5

DNA: TGTGCCAGCAGCTTAGTATTTAGCGGGGGATACAATGAGCAGTTCTTC
CDR3: CASSLVFSGGYNEQFF
J: TRBJ2-1
size: .
D: TRBD2
V: TRBV7-2

DNA: TGTGCCAGCAGTTCCCGCTATTGGGTTTACAATGAGCAGTTCTTC
CDR3: CASSSRYWVYNEQFF
J: TRBJ2-1
size: few
D: .
V: TRBV12-3/TRBV12-4

DNA: TGCGCCAGCAGCTGGGCTAGCGGGAGTCCCACAGATACGCAGTATTTT
CDR3: CASSWASGSPTDTQYF
J: TRBJ2-3
size: few
D: TRBD2
V: TRBV5-1

DNA: TGTGCCAGCAGCCACAAACAGGGGGCCGGGGAGCTGTTTTTT
CDR3: CASSHKQGAGELFF
J: TRBJ2-2
size: .
D: TRBD1
V: TRBV12-3/TRBV12-4

DNA: TGCAGTGCAAAGAGGTGGCGGGACTCCTACAATGAGCAGTTCTTC
CDR3: CSAKRWRDSYNEQFF
J: TRBJ2-1
size: .
D: .
V: TRBV20-1

DNA: TGCAGTGCTTTCAGGACAGGGGAGGAGACCCAGTACTTC
CDR3: CSAFRTGEETQYF
J: TRBJ2-5
size: .
D: TRBD1
V: TRBV20-1

DNA: TGCAGTGCTGACCGGGACAGCCACTCTGGGGCCAACGTCCTGACTTTC
CDR3: CSADRDSHSGANVLTF
J: TRBJ2-6
size: .
D: TRBD1
V: TRBV20-1

DNA: TGTGCCAGCAGCCCCCGAGCGGGTCGGATCACCGGGGAGCTGTTTTTT
CDR3: CASSPRAGRITGELFF
J: TRBJ2-2
size: .
D: .
V: TRBV7-9

DNA: TGCAGTGCTAGCGGTACCGCGGGTAGCACAGATACGCAGTATTTT
CDR3: CSASGTAGSTDTQYF
J: TRBJ2-3
size: .
D: .
V: TRBV20-1

DNA: TGCGCCAGCAGTACTAGCGCTAAGAACACCGGGGAGCGGTTTTTT
CDR3: CASSTSAKNTGERFF
J: TRBJ2-2
size: .
D: TRBD2
V: TRBV5-1

DNA: TGCGCCAGCAGCTTGGGGGGCAATGAGCAGTTCTTC
CDR3: CASSLGGNEQFF
J: TRBJ2-1
size: many
D: .
V: TRBV5-1

DNA: TGCAGTGCTAGTCCTCAGCAGAACACTGAAGCTTTCTTT
CDR3: CSASPQQNTEAFF
J: TRBJ1-1
size: .
D: .
V: TRBV20-1

DNA: TGCGCCAGCACTCCTAGCGGGCATGGGTCCTACAATGAGCAGTTCTTC
CDR3: CASTPSGHGSYNEQFF
J: TRBJ2-1
size: .
D: TRBD2
V: TRBV5-1

DNA: TGTGCCAGCAGTTTAGCGATCGACAGGGGTTCCTTCGAAAAACTGTTTTTT
CDR3: CASSLAIDRGSFEKLFF
J: TRBJ1-4
size: few
D: TRBD1
V: TRBV12-3/TRBV12-4

DNA: TGTGCCAGCAGCTTGGCCTCTAGGTCTGAGCAGTTCTTC
CDR3: CASSLASRSEQFF
J: TRBJ2-1
size: .
D: .
V: TRBV7-6

DNA: TGCAGTGCTAGAGGTCGCGCCCCGGGACAAATATACAATGAGCAGTTCTTC
CDR3: CSARGRAPGQIYNEQFF
J: TRBJ2-1
size: few
D: .
V: TRBV20-1

DNA: TGTGCCATCAGTGAGTCCTCAGGGCGTGAGCAGTTCTTC
CDR3: CAISESSGREQFF
J: TRBJ2-1
size: few
D: .
V: TRBV10-3

DNA: TGTGCCAGCAGTACCGGGACATTTGGGTATCACCCCCAGCATTTT
CDR3: CASSTGTFGYHPQHF
J: TRBJ1-5
size: .
D: .
V: TRBV12-3/TRBV12-4

DNA: TGCGCCAGCAGAACGACTAGCGGAACTAAAGGGAGCTCCTACAATGAGCAGTTCTTC
CDR3: CASRTTSGTKGSSYNEQFF
J: TRBJ2-1
size: few
D: TRBD2
V: TRBV5-1

DNA: TGTGCCAGCACCATGGCGGGCCGTTTCACAGATACGCAGTATTTT
CDR3: CASTMAGRFTDTQYF
J: TRBJ2-3
size: .
D: .
V: TRBV12-3/TRBV12-4

DNA: TGTGCCAGCAGCCGTATCCCGGGACTAGCGGGAGGAAGGTCCTACGAGCAGTACTTC
CDR3: CASSRIPGLAGGRSYEQYF
J: TRBJ2-7
size: .
D: TRBD2
V: TRBV11-1

DNA: TGCGCCAGCAGCCAAGATGGAAAGGTTTGGTGGACAGATACGCAGTATTTT
CDR3: CASSQDGKVWWTDTQYF
J: TRBJ2-3
size: few
D: .
V: TRBV4-1

DNA: TGCGCCAGCAGCATAGACGGGACAGATAGGCAGCCCCAGCATTTT
CDR3: CASSIDGTDRQPQHF
J: TRBJ1-5
size: few
D: TRBD1
V: TRBV5-1